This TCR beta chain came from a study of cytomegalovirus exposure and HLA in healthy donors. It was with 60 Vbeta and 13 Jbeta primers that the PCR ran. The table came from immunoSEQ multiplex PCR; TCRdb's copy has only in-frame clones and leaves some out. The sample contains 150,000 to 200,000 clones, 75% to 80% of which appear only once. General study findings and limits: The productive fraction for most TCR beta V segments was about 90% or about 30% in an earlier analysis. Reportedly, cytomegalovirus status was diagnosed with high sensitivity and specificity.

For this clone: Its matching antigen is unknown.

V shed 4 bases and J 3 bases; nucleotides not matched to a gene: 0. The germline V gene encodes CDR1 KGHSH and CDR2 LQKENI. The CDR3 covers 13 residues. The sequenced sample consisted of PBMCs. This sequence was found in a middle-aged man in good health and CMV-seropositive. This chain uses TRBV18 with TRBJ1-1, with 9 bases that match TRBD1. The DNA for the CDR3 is TGTGCCAGCTCACGGACAGGGGACACTGAAGCTTTCTTT. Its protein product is CASSRTGDTEAFF. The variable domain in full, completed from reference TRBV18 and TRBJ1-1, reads NAGVMQNPRHLVRRRGQEARLRCSPMKGHSHVYWYRQLPEEGLKFMVYLQKENIIDESGMPKERFSAEFPKEGPSILRIQQVVRGDSAAYFCASSRTGDTEAFFGQGTRLTVV.